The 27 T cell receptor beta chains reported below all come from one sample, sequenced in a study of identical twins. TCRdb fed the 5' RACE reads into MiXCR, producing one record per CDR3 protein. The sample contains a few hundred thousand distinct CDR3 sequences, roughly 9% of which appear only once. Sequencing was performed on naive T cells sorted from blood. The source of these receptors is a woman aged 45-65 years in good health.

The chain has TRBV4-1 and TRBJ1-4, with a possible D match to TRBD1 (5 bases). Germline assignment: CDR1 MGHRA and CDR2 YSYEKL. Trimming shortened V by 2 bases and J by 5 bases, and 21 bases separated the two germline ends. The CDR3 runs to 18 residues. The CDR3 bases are TGCGCCAGCAGCCAAAAGGCTGGGGCCCTCTCCCTCAATGAAAAACTGTTTTTT. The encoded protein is CASSQKAGALSLNEKLFF.

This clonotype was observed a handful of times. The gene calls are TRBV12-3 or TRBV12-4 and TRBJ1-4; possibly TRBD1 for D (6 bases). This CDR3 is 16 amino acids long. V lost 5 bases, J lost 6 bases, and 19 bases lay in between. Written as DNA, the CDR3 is TGTGCCAGCAGTGAGGACAGAGGGGGAGTCGATGAAAAACTGTTTTTT. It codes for CASSEDRGGVDEKLFF.

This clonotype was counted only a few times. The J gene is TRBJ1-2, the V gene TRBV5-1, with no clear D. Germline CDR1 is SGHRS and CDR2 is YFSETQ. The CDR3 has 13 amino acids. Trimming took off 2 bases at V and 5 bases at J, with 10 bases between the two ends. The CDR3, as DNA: TGCGCCAGCAGCTTCCGGACGGAGTATGGCTACACCTTC. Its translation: CASSFRTEYGYTF.

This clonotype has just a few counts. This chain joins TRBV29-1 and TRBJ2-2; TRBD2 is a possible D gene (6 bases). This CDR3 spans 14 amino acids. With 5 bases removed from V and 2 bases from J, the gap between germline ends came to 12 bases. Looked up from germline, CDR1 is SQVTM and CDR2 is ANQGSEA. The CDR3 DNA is TGCAGCGTTCGGAGGGGATTAAACACCGGGGAGCTGTTTTTT. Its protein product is CSVRRGLNTGELFF.

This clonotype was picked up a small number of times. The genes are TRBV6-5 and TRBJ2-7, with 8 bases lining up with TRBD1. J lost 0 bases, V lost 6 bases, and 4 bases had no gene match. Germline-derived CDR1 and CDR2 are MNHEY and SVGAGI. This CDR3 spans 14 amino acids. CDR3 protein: CASSRQGSSYEQYF. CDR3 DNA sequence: TGTGCCAGCAGCAGACAGGGGAGCTCCTACGAGCAGTACTTC.

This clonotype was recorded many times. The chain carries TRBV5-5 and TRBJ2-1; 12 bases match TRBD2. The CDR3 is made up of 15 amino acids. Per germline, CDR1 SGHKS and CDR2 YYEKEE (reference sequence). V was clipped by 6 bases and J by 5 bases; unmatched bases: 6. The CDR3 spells CASIWTSGINNEQFF. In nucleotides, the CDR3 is TGTGCCAGCATCTGGACTAGCGGGATAAACAATGAGCAGTTCTTC.

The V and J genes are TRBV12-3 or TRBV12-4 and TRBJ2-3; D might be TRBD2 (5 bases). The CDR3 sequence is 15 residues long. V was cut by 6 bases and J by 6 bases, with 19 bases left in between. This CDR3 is CASSLRGGKADTQYF. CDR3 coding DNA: TGTGCCAGCAGCCTACGAGGAGGCAAGGCGGATACGCAGTATTTT.

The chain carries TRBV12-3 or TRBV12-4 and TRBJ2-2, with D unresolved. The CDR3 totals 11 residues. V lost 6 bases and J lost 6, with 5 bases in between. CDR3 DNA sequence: TGTGCCAGCAGCAAAGCCGGGGAGCTGTTTTTT. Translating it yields CASSKAGELFF.

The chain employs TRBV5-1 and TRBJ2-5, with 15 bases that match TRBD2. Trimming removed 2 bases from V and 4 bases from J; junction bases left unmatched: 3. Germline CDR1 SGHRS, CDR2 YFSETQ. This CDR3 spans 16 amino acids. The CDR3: CASSFGLAGGPETQYF. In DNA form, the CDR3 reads TGCGCCAGCAGCTTCGGACTAGCGGGAGGGCCAGAGACCCAGTACTTC.

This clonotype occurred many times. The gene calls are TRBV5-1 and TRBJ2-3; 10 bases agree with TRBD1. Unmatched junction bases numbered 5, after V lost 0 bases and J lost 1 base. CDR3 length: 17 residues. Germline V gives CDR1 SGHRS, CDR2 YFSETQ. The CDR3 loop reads CASSLAGTGDRTDTQYF. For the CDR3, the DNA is TGCGCCAGCAGCTTGGCAGGGACAGGGGATCGCACAGATACGCAGTATTTT.

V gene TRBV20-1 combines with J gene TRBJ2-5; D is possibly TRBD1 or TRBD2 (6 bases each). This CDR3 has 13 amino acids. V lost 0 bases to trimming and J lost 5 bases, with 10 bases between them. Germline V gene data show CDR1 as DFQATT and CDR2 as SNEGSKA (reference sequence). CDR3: CSAREGGMETQYF. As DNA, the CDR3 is TGCAGTGCTAGAGAGGGGGGCATGGAGACCCAGTACTTC.

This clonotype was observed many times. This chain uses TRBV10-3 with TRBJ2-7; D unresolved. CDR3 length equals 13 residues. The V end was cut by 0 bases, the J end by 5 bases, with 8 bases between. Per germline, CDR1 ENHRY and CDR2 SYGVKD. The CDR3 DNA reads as TGTGCCATCAGTGAGTCCGGGTCGGACGAGCAGTACGTC. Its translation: CAISESGSDEQYV.

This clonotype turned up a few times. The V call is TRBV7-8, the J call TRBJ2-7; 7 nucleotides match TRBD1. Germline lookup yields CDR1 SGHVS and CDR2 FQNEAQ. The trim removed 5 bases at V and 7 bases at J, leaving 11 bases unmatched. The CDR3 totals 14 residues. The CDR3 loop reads CASSPRDRAREQYV. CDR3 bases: TGTGCCAGCAGCCCCCGAGACAGGGCGAGGGAGCAGTACGTC.

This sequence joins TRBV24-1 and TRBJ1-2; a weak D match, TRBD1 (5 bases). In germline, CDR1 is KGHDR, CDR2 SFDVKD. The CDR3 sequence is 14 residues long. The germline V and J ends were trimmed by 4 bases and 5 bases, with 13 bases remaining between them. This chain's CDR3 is CATSEKGRIYGYTF. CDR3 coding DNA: TGTGCCACCAGTGAAAAGGGACGGATTTATGGCTACACCTTC.

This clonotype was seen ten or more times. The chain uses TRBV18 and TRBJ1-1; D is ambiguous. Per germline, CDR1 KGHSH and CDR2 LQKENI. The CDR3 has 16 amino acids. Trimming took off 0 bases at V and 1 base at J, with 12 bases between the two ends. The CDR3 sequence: CASSPPGFPQNTEAFF. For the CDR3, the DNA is TGTGCCAGCTCACCACCAGGGTTTCCCCAGAACACTGAAGCTTTCTTT.

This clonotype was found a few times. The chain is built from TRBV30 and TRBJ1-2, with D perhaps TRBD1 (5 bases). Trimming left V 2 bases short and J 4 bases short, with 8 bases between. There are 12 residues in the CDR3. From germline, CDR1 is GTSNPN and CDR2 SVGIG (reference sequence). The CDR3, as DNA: TGTGCCTGGAGTCTCGACAGCTATGGCTACACCTTC. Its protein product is CAWSLDSYGYTF.

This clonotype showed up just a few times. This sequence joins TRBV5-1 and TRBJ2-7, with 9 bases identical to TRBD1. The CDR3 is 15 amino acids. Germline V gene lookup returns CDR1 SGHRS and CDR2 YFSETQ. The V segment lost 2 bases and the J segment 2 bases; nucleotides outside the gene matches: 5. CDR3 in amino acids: CASSFTGTGTYEQYF. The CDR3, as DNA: TGCGCCAGCAGCTTCACCGGGACAGGGACCTACGAGCAGTACTTC.

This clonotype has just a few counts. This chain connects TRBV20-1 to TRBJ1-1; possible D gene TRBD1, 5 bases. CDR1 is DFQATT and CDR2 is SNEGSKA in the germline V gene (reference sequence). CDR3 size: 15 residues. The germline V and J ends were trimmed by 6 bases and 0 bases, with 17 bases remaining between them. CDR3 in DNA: TGCAGTGCAACAGGCCCCGCATCCATGAACACTGAAGCTTTCTTT. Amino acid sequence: CSATGPASMNTEAFF.

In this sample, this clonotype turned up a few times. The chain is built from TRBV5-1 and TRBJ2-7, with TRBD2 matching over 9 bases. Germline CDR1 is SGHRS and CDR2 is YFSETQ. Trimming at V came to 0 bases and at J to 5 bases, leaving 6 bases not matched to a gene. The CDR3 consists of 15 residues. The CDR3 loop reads CASSLEVAGVHEQYF. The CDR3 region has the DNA TGCGCCAGCAGCTTGGAGGTAGCGGGAGTACACGAGCAGTACTTC.

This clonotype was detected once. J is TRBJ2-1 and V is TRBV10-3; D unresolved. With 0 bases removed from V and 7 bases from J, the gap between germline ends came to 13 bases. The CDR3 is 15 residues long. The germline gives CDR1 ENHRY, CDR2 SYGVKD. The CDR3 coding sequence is TGTGCCATCAGTGAGTCGGTCGGAGCTAGGAATGAGCAGTTCTTC. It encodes CAISESVGARNEQFF.

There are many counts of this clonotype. CDR3 residues: CASSRGGFDSSYEQYV. In nucleotides, the CDR3 is TGCGCCAGCAGCCGAGGTGGGTTTGACAGCTCCTACGAGCAGTACGTC. The chain couples TRBV5-1 to TRBJ2-7, with D perhaps TRBD1 (5 bases). In germline, CDR1 is SGHRS, CDR2 YFSETQ. The CDR3 spans 16 residues. V gave up 4 bases and J gave up 0 bases, with 17 bases separating them.

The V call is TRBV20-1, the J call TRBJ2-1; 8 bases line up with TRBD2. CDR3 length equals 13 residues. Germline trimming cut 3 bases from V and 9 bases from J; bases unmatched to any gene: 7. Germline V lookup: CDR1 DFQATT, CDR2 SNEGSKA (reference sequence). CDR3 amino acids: CSASGGGVGEQFF. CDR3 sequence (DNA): TGCAGTGCTAGCGGGGGGGGCGTTGGTGAGCAGTTCTTC.

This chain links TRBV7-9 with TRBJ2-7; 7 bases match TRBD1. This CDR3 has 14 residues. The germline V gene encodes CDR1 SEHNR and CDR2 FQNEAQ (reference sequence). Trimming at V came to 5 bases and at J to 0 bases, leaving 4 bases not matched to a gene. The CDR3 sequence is CASSEDRSSYEQYF. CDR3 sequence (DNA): TGTGCCAGCAGCGAGGACAGGTCCTCCTACGAGCAGTACTTC.

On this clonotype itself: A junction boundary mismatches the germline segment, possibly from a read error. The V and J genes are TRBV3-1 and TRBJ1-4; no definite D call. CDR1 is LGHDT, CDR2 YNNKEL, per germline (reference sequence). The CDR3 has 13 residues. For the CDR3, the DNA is TGTGCCAGGAGCCAACGGCTCAATGAAAAACTGTTTTTT. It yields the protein CARSQRLNEKLFF. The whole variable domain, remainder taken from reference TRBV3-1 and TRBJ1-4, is DTAVSQTPKYLVTQMGNDKSIKCEQNLGHDTMYWYKQDSKKFLKIMFSYNNKELIINETVPNRFSPKSPDKAHLNLHINSLELGDSAVYFCARSQRLNEKLFFGSGTQLSVL.

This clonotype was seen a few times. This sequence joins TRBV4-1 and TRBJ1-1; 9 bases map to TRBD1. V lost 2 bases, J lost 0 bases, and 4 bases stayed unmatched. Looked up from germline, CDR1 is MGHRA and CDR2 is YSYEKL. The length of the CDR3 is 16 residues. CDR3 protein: CASSQSTGGVNTEAFF. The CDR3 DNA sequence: TGCGCCAGCAGCCAATCGACAGGGGGTGTGAACACTGAAGCTTTCTTT.

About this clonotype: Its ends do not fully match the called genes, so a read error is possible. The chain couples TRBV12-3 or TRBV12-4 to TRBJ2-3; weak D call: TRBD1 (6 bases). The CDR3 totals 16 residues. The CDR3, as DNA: TGTGCCAGCAGTTTAGCCCTGGACGGCACCCGGCGACAGGCCCATTTT. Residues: CASSLALDGTRRQAHF.

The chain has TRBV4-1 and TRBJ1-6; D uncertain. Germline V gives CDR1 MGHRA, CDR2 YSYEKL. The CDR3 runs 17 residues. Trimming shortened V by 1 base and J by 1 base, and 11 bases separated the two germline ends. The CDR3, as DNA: TGCGCCAGCAGCCAAGTGAGCGGGGAGTCCTATAATTCACCCCTCCACTTT. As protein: CASSQVSGESYNSPLHF.